The clone carrying this T cell receptor beta chain was recorded many times. Antigen specificity is unknown. In making TCR cDNA, 5'RACE template switching added a universal primer site and UMIs to it. In TCRdb, the 5' RACE reads were re-called with MiXCR into one record per CDR3 protein. The sample holds over 300,000 distinct CDR3 sequences, roughly 4.3% seen once. The data derive from a study of T cells after yellow fever vaccination. The CDR3 covers 17 residues. With V trimmed by 4 bases and J by 6 bases, 8 bases remained unmatched. In germline, CDR1 is MGHRA, CDR2 YSYEKL. Study-wide results and limits: Boosting was followed by the reappearance of most primary-vaccination clones (about 96% CD4, about 89% CD8).

This receptor was identified in a man younger than 35 who received the YFV17D yellow fever vaccine. The source material was PBMCs, sampled 5 days after the yellow fever booster vaccination. This chain connects TRBV4-1 to TRBJ2-3; 15 nucleotides align to TRBD2. The CDR3 region is CASSPGLAGGPMDTQYF. In nucleotides, the CDR3 is TGCGCCAGCAGCCCTGGACTAGCGGGGGGGCCGATGGATACGCAGTATTTT.